Listed below are T cell receptor beta chains from one sample, sequenced in a study of shared clonotypes between healthy human individuals. This table comes from immunoSEQ multiplex PCR, and its TCRdb copy is limited to in-frame clones, with some not included. Among about 2.4 million clones listed, roughly 92% were seen once. The source material was naive CD4+ T cells sorted from blood. All receptors derive from a man between 18 and 35 years old in good health. Both conserved end residues are part of each CDR3. Each record gives: D gene, J gene, V gene, clone size, CDR3 DNA, CDR3 protein. The D gene is left open where the match is weak. Clone size appears in some rows only: once, few, many, or a class for an expanded clone.

D gene: NA
J gene: TRBJ1-6
V gene: TRBV10-2
clone size: NA
CDR3 DNA: TGCGCCAGCGCAGGGATAGAAACCTATAATTCACCCCTCCACTTT
CDR3 protein: CASAGIETYNSPLHF

D gene: NA
J gene: TRBJ1-1
V gene: TRBV11-1
clone size: NA
CDR3 DNA: TGTGCCAGCAGACACCCGGACTGGGGTTTTGGCACTGAAGCTTTCTTT
CDR3 protein: CASRHPDWGFGTEAFF

D gene: NA
J gene: TRBJ1-1
V gene: TRBV7-8
clone size: once
CDR3 DNA: TGTGCCAGCAGCTTAGGTCCTGTACAGGCCAACACTGAAGCTTTCTTT
CDR3 protein: CASSLGPVQANTEAFF

D gene: NA
J gene: TRBJ2-7
V gene: TRBV5-4
clone size: NA
CDR3 DNA: TGTGCCAGCAGCTTGGAAAGCTACGAGCAGTACTTC
CDR3 protein: CASSLESYEQYF

D gene: NA
J gene: TRBJ1-2
V gene: TRBV6-1
clone size: NA
CDR3 DNA: TGTGCCAGCAGTGAAGACAGATCTAACTATGGCTACACCTTC
CDR3 protein: CASSEDRSNYGYTF

D gene: NA
J gene: TRBJ2-7
V gene: TRBV11-2
clone size: NA
CDR3 DNA: TGTGCCAGCAGCCCCTCCTTAACTAGGACCCTATACGAGCAGTACTTC
CDR3 protein: CASSPSLTRTLYEQYF

D gene: NA
J gene: TRBJ2-7
V gene: TRBV28
clone size: once
CDR3 DNA: TGTGCCAGCAGTTTAGCAGGGGTCACACCTTACGAGCAGTACTTC
CDR3 protein: CASSLAGVTPYEQYF

D gene: TRBD1
J gene: TRBJ1-5
V gene: TRBV18
clone size: NA
CDR3 DNA: TGTGCCAGCTCATTAGGACAGGGGGGGGCCAATCAGCCCCAGCATTTT
CDR3 protein: CASSLGQGGANQPQHF

D gene: TRBD2
J gene: TRBJ2-5
V gene: TRBV7-9
clone size: NA
CDR3 DNA: TGTGCCAGCAGCTTACTAGGTAGCGGGGTTAGGGAGACCCAGTACTTC
CDR3 protein: CASSLLGSGVRETQYF

D gene: TRBD1
J gene: TRBJ2-7
V gene: TRBV7-9
clone size: NA
CDR3 DNA: TGTGCCAGCAGTCCACAGGGGCTCTCCTACGAGCAGTACTTC
CDR3 protein: CASSPQGLSYEQYF

D gene: NA
J gene: TRBJ2-5
V gene: TRBV7-9
clone size: NA
CDR3 DNA: TGTGCCAGCAGCTTAGGGGTATCAGGGGACGCAGCCGAGACCCAGTACTTC
CDR3 protein: CASSLGVSGDAAETQYF

D gene: NA
J gene: TRBJ1-3
V gene: TRBV15
clone size: NA
CDR3 DNA: TGTGCCACCAGCAGATCGGACCTGGGTGGAAACACCATATATTTT
CDR3 protein: CATSRSDLGGNTIYF

D gene: NA
J gene: TRBJ2-7
V gene: TRBV11-2
clone size: NA
CDR3 DNA: TGTGCCAGCAGCTTAGGGTTGACAGCATCCTACGAGCAGTACTTC
CDR3 protein: CASSLGLTASYEQYF

D gene: NA
J gene: TRBJ2-5
V gene: TRBV7-8
clone size: once
CDR3 DNA: TGTGCCAGCAGCCGGCCCCAGGGAAATCAAGAGACCCAGTACTTC
CDR3 protein: CASSRPQGNQETQYF

D gene: TRBD2
J gene: TRBJ2-5
V gene: TRBV6-5
clone size: NA
CDR3 DNA: TGTGCCAGCAGTTACTCTAGGACTAGCCTTGGGGAGACCCAGTACTTC
CDR3 protein: CASSYSRTSLGETQYF

D gene: TRBD2
J gene: TRBJ2-3
V gene: TRBV9
clone size: NA
CDR3 DNA: TGTGCCAGCAGCGATCCGGGACTAGCGGGCACAGATACGCAGTATTTT
CDR3 protein: CASSDPGLAGTDTQYF

D gene: TRBD1
J gene: TRBJ2-3
V gene: TRBV11-2
clone size: NA
CDR3 DNA: TGTGCCAGCAGCTTAACAGGGGGCACTAGCACAGATACGCAGTATTTT
CDR3 protein: CASSLTGGTSTDTQYF

D gene: TRBD1
J gene: TRBJ2-2
V gene: TRBV5-6
clone size: NA
CDR3 DNA: TGTAGCGACAGGGTTATGAGAGCGAACACCGGGGAGCTGTTTTTT
CDR3 protein: CSDRVMRANTGELFF

D gene: NA
J gene: TRBJ1-1
V gene: TRBV2
clone size: NA
CDR3 DNA: TGTGCCAGCAGTGAAGTTCCCAGGGCGCAGACTGAAGCTTTCTTT
CDR3 protein: CASSEVPRAQTEAFF

D gene: NA
J gene: TRBJ1-5
V gene: TRBV5-1
clone size: NA
CDR3 DNA: TGCGCCAGCAGCTTGACAGGGCAAAGCAATCAGCCCCAGCATTTT
CDR3 protein: CASSLTGQSNQPQHF

D gene: NA
J gene: TRBJ2-5
V gene: TRBV4-3
clone size: NA
CDR3 DNA: TGCGCCAGCAGCCAAACCGGGACTCCCCAAGAGACCCAGTACTTC
CDR3 protein: CASSQTGTPQETQYF

D gene: NA
J gene: TRBJ1-2
V gene: TRBV5-5
clone size: NA
CDR3 DNA: TGTGCCAGCAGCTTGGATGGGGGTAGGAACTATGGCTACACCTTC
CDR3 protein: CASSLDGGRNYGYTF

D gene: NA
J gene: TRBJ1-4
V gene: TRBV15
clone size: NA
CDR3 DNA: TGTGCCACCAGCAGAGATTTGAGGGCGGAAAATGAAAAACTGTTTTTT
CDR3 protein: CATSRDLRAENEKLFF

D gene: TRBD2
J gene: TRBJ2-3
V gene: TRBV5-6
clone size: NA
CDR3 DNA: TGTGCCAGCAGCTTGGAGGGAGCGGGGTACCTGATTTCTAAAGATACGCAGTATTTT
CDR3 protein: CASSLEGAGYLISKDTQYF

D gene: NA
J gene: TRBJ2-2
V gene: TRBV18
clone size: NA
CDR3 DNA: TGTGCCAGCTGTTTCAAGGTTGCCGGGGAGCTGTTTTTT
CDR3 protein: CASCFKVAGELFF

D gene: TRBD1
J gene: TRBJ2-7
V gene: TRBV30
clone size: NA
CDR3 DNA: TGTGCCTGGAGTGAGACCGGGACAGGTTCCTACGAGCAGTACTTC
CDR3 protein: CAWSETGTGSYEQYF

D gene: TRBD2
J gene: TRBJ2-1
V gene: TRBV11-2
clone size: NA
CDR3 DNA: TGTGCCAGCAGATGGGGGGGGAGCAATGAGCAGTTCTTC
CDR3 protein: CASRWGGSNEQFF

D gene: NA
J gene: TRBJ2-1
V gene: TRBV19
clone size: NA
CDR3 DNA: TGTGCCAGTAGTATAGGGGCGGCTGAGCAGTTCTTC
CDR3 protein: CASSIGAAEQFF

D gene: NA
J gene: TRBJ2-2
V gene: TRBV2
clone size: NA
CDR3 DNA: TGTGCCAGCAGTGAGGAGGGTATCGGGGAGCTGTTTTTT
CDR3 protein: CASSEEGIGELFF

D gene: NA
J gene: TRBJ2-7
V gene: TRBV6-6
clone size: NA
CDR3 DNA: TGTGCCAGCATGAACCTTTACGAGCAGTACTTC
CDR3 protein: CASMNLYEQYF

D gene: NA
J gene: TRBJ2-1
V gene: TRBV18
clone size: once
CDR3 DNA: TGTGCCAGCTCACGTTCACAGGGAATAGGAAATGAGCAGTTCTTC
CDR3 protein: CASSRSQGIGNEQFF

D gene: NA
J gene: TRBJ2-2
V gene: TRBV10-1
clone size: NA
CDR3 DNA: TGCGCCAGCGCCCGACAGATCGGGGAGCTGTTTTTT
CDR3 protein: CASARQIGELFF

D gene: TRBD2
J gene: TRBJ2-2
V gene: TRBV19
clone size: NA
CDR3 DNA: TGTGCCAGTAGACCCGGGACTAGCGGGGGGAGGGACACCGGGGAGCTGTTTTTT
CDR3 protein: CASRPGTSGGRDTGELFF

D gene: TRBD2
J gene: TRBJ2-5
V gene: TRBV9
clone size: NA
CDR3 DNA: TGTGCCAGCAGCGAGAGGGCCACTAGCGGGAAAGAGACCCAGTACTTC
CDR3 protein: CASSERATSGKETQYF

D gene: TRBD1
J gene: TRBJ1-1
V gene: TRBV6-1
clone size: NA
CDR3 DNA: TGTGCCAGCAGGAAATCGACAGGGAGTGAAGCTTTCTTT
CDR3 protein: CASRKSTGSEAFF

D gene: TRBD1
J gene: TRBJ1-3
V gene: TRBV14
clone size: NA
CDR3 DNA: TGTGCCAGCAGCCAAGGGGCTGGACAGGGCCGCTCTGGAAACACCATATATTTT
CDR3 protein: CASSQGAGQGRSGNTIYF

D gene: TRBD1
J gene: TRBJ1-5
V gene: TRBV6-6
clone size: NA
CDR3 DNA: TGTGCCAGCAGCCTCTCCGGACAGGGGCTGGGGGGGGCCCAGCATTTT
CDR3 protein: CASSLSGQGLGGAQHF

D gene: NA
J gene: TRBJ2-5
V gene: TRBV9
clone size: NA
CDR3 DNA: TGTGCCAGCAGCGGAGGCCAAGAGACCCAGTACTTC
CDR3 protein: CASSGGQETQYF

D gene: NA
J gene: TRBJ1-2
V gene: TRBV18
clone size: once
CDR3 DNA: TGTGCCTCCTCACCAATCCCAGCGGGTGGCTACACCTTC
CDR3 protein: CASSPIPAGGYTF

D gene: NA
J gene: TRBJ2-7
V gene: TRBV29-1
clone size: NA
CDR3 DNA: TGCAGCGTCTACAGCGGCTCCTACGAGCAGTACTTC
CDR3 protein: CSVYSGSYEQYF

D gene: NA
J gene: TRBJ1-6
V gene: TRBV5-1
clone size: few
CDR3 DNA: TGCGCCAGCACCCCGACAGGCCAAGGTGATTCACCCCTCCACTTT
CDR3 protein: CASTPTGQGDSPLHF

D gene: NA
J gene: TRBJ1-2
V gene: TRBV30
clone size: NA
CDR3 DNA: TGTGCCTGGAAAAGACAGGTACCTCTGTATGGCTACACCTTC
CDR3 protein: CAWKRQVPLYGYTF

D gene: NA
J gene: TRBJ2-6
V gene: TRBV18
clone size: NA
CDR3 DNA: TGTGCCAGCTCACCGGGGGGACCAAGCTTGACTGGGGCCAACGTCCTGACTTTC
CDR3 protein: CASSPGGPSLTGANVLTF

D gene: NA
J gene: TRBJ2-3
V gene: TRBV5-1
clone size: once
CDR3 DNA: TGCGCCAGCGGGGCGGGACAACACACAGATACGCAGTATTTT
CDR3 protein: CASGAGQHTDTQYF

D gene: TRBD2
J gene: TRBJ2-3
V gene: TRBV6-5
clone size: NA
CDR3 DNA: TGTGCCAGCAGTTCAACTAGCGGAGGAAGCACAGATACGCAGTATTTT
CDR3 protein: CASSSTSGGSTDTQYF

D gene: NA
J gene: TRBJ1-5
V gene: TRBV5-5
clone size: NA
CDR3 DNA: TGTGCCAGCAGCTTGGAACCGGGAACTAGCAATCAGCCCCAGCATTTT
CDR3 protein: CASSLEPGTSNQPQHF

D gene: NA
J gene: TRBJ1-4
V gene: TRBV2
clone size: NA
CDR3 DNA: TGTGCCAGCAGTGAAAGGTTGAAGAACAGGCGTCAAGCAACTAATGAAAAACTGTTTTTT
CDR3 protein: CASSERLKNRRQATNEKLFF

D gene: NA
J gene: TRBJ2-7
V gene: TRBV15
clone size: NA
CDR3 DNA: TGTGCCACCAGCAGACAGGACTCCTACGAGCAGTACTTC
CDR3 protein: CATSRQDSYEQYF

D gene: NA
J gene: TRBJ2-5
V gene: TRBV29-1
clone size: once
CDR3 DNA: TGCAGCGTTGGTTTCGGGCGGATAAAAAAAGAGACCCAGTACTTC
CDR3 protein: CSVGFGRIKKETQYF

D gene: NA
J gene: TRBJ1-1
V gene: TRBV27
clone size: NA
CDR3 DNA: TGTGCCAGCAGTTTCGGGAGGGGCCTGGGCATGAACACTGAAGCTTTCTTT
CDR3 protein: CASSFGRGLGMNTEAFF

D gene: TRBD1
J gene: TRBJ1-5
V gene: TRBV19
clone size: NA
CDR3 DNA: TGTGCCAGTAGTAAGTGGGGACAGGGGACGTTAGGGCCCCAGCATTTT
CDR3 protein: CASSKWGQGTLGPQHF

D gene: NA
J gene: TRBJ2-1
V gene: TRBV7-6
clone size: NA
CDR3 DNA: TGTGCCAGCAGCTTAGACGGTGGTGAGCAGTTCTTC
CDR3 protein: CASSLDGGEQFF

D gene: TRBD1
J gene: TRBJ2-3
V gene: TRBV27
clone size: NA
CDR3 DNA: TGTGCCAGCGCGACAGGGAAGGGCACAGATACGCAGTATTTT
CDR3 protein: CASATGKGTDTQYF

D gene: NA
J gene: TRBJ2-2
V gene: TRBV6-5
clone size: NA
CDR3 DNA: TGTGCCAGCAGGGGTGGGAACACCGGGGAGCTGTTTTTT
CDR3 protein: CASRGGNTGELFF

D gene: TRBD1
J gene: TRBJ1-6
V gene: TRBV5-4
clone size: NA
CDR3 DNA: TGTGCCAGCAGCTTGGTACAGGGGAATTCACCCCTCCACTTT
CDR3 protein: CASSLVQGNSPLHF

D gene: TRBD2
J gene: TRBJ2-1
V gene: TRBV5-4
clone size: NA
CDR3 DNA: TGTGCCAGCAGCTCGAATTTAGCGGGAGTCGACAATGAGCAGTTCTTC
CDR3 protein: CASSSNLAGVDNEQFF

D gene: NA
J gene: TRBJ2-1
V gene: TRBV7-6
clone size: NA
CDR3 DNA: TGTGCCAGCAGCTTAGAAGGCGGGACCTACAATGAGCAGTTCTTC
CDR3 protein: CASSLEGGTYNEQFF

D gene: TRBD1
J gene: TRBJ2-2
V gene: TRBV11-3
clone size: NA
CDR3 DNA: TGTGCCAGCAGCTTCTTTTTAAGGGGGCCGGCCGGGGAGCTGTTTTTT
CDR3 protein: CASSFFLRGPAGELFF

D gene: TRBD1
J gene: TRBJ2-2
V gene: TRBV19
clone size: NA
CDR3 DNA: TGTGCCAGTAGAATGACAGGGGCCGGGGAGCTGTTTTTT
CDR3 protein: CASRMTGAGELFF

D gene: NA
J gene: TRBJ2-1
V gene: TRBV5-1
clone size: NA
CDR3 DNA: TGCGCCAGCAGCTTTAGTGGCAGACTATACAATGAGCAGTTCTTC
CDR3 protein: CASSFSGRLYNEQFF